Each of the 9 T cell receptor beta chains below was sequenced from the same sample in a study of blood T cells in healthy people across ages. Next came a second PCR, run for about 7 to 12 cycles, which used a sample-barcoded 5' primer along with a J-beta primer mix. TCRdb itself ran the 5' RACE reads through MiXCR, one entry per CDR3 protein. The sample records some 890,000 distinct CDR3 sequences, almost 30% being singletons. This same sample was also taken into another study, of T cells of mothers and their children.

Sequencing was performed on blood. Receptor source: a woman in her 40s in good health.

This clonotype was counted many times. CDR3 sequence (DNA): TGTGCCAGCAGTTATACCGGGACTAGCGTCTACAATGAGCAGTTCTTC. Residues: CASSYTGTSVYNEQFF. The rearrangement links TRBV6-5 to TRBJ2-1, with 10 bases matching TRBD2. Unmatched junction bases numbered 5, after V lost 3 bases and J lost 3 bases. This CDR3 has 16 residues. From germline, CDR1 is MNHEY and CDR2 SVGAGI.

The chain uses TRBV18 and TRBJ2-4; D gene ambiguous. Matching the DNA end better, TRBJ2-7 makes the J call doubtful. CDR1 and CDR2 (germline): KGHSH, LQKENI. This CDR3 region has 11 residues. The CDR3 region has the DNA TGTGCCAGCTCACCAAAAGACGAGCAGTACTTC. Its translation: CASSPKDEQYF.

This clonotype has at least ten counts. This chain connects TRBV10-3 to TRBJ1-2; unclear D gene. This CDR3 contains 13 residues. Trimming pared 0 bases from V and 0 bases from J, leaving 2 bases between. Per germline, CDR1 ENHRY and CDR2 SYGVKD. The CDR3 region has the DNA TGTGCCATCAGTGAGTCCCCTAACTATGGCTACACCTTC. It specifies CAISESPNYGYTF.

Concerning this clonotype: A read error may explain this, as a much larger clone is one base away. The chain carries TRBV20-1 and TRBJ2-7; D remains unclear. The J call is uncertain, as TRBJ2-5 better fits the DNA end. The CDR3 has 11 residues. The germline V gene encodes CDR1 DFQATT and CDR2 SNEGSKA (reference sequence). The CDR3 sequence is CSARDGETQYF. The CDR3 DNA follows: TGCAGTGCTAGGGATGGAGAGACCCAGTACTTC.

This clonotype was counted once. At one of its ends the junction is not consistent with the germline gene, which may arise from a read error. The rearrangement links TRBV12-3 or TRBV12-4 to TRBJ2-1; D gene ambiguous. The CDR3 contains 13 residues. The CDR3 loop is CSSSFPNLSEQFF. In nucleotides, the CDR3 is TGTTCCAGCAGTTTTCCGAACCTTAGTGAGCAGTTCTTC.

This clonotype was picked up a small number of times. The V and J genes are TRBV4-1 and TRBJ2-1, with 10 bases identical to TRBD2. This CDR3 has 17 residues. V gave up 1 base and J gave up 6 bases; unmatched junction bases: 9. CDR1 and CDR2 from the germline V gene are MGHRA and YSYEKL. The CDR3 reads CASSQVRTSGVINEQFF. The CDR3 region has the DNA TGCGCCAGCAGCCAAGTACGCACTAGCGGGGTTATCAATGAGCAGTTCTTC.

The J gene is TRBJ1-3, the V gene TRBV28; D not certain. Trimming removed 3 bases from V and 4 bases from J, with 7 bases in between. There are 13 residues in the CDR3. Germline loops: CDR1 MDHEN, CDR2 SYDVKM. This CDR3 reads CASSLTRGNTIYF. DNA for the CDR3: TGTGCCAGCAGTTTGACGAGAGGAAACACCATATATTTT.

A note on this clonotype: One junction end disagrees with the germline gene, perhaps due to a read error. The V call is TRBV7-7, the J call TRBJ2-1, with a weak D call TRBD2 (6 bases). This CDR3 has 15 amino acids. CDR1 is SSHAT and CDR2 is FNYEAQ in the germline V gene (reference sequence). This CDR3 is CASSPGLMLYNEQFF. CDR3 sequence (DNA): TGTGCTAGCAGTCCGGGACTGATGCTTTACAATGAGCAGTTCTTC. Using reference TRBV7-7 and TRBJ2-1 for the parts outside the CDR3, the full variable domain is GAGVSQSPRYKVTKRGQDVTLRCDPISSHATLYWYQQALGQGPEFLTYFNYEAQPDKSGLPSDRFSAERPEGSISTLTIQRTEQRDSAMYRCASSPGLMLYNEQFFGPGTRLTVL.

As concerns this clonotype: A much more abundant neighbour one base away suggests this may be a read error. The V gene is TRBV5-1, the J gene TRBJ1-2, with 7 bases matching TRBD1. Germline V gene data show CDR1 as SGHRS and CDR2 as YFSETQ. The CDR3 contains 14 residues. The CDR3 spells CASSFPNRGEGCTF. As DNA, the CDR3 is TGCGCCAGCAGCTTTCCCAACAGGGGCGAGGGCTGCACCTTC.